These 21 T cell receptor beta chains were all obtained from the same sample, sequenced in a study of T cells in Graves' hyperthyroidism and ophthalmopathy. RNA transcripts yielded amplified TCR beta CDR3 regions. HTBI primers drove first-round RT-PCR of the TCR CDR3. TCRdb re-derived calls from the multiplex PCR reads in MiXCR, one entry per CDR3 protein. The data show about 580,000 distinct CDR3 sequences, more than 11% seen once. The sample was blood. These receptors all stem from a woman in her twenties or thirties with Graves' hyperthyroidism that later progressed to Graves' ophthalmopathy.

This clonotype was detected a few times. The chain joins TRBV20-1 to TRBJ1-2; D is ambiguous. The CDR3 consists of 14 residues. The germline V gene encodes CDR1 DFQATT and CDR2 SNEGSKA (reference sequence). V was pared by 0 bases and J by 4 bases, with 12 bases between. The chain's CDR3 is CSARDAGLSYGYTF. The CDR3 nucleotides are TGCAGTGCTAGAGACGCGGGCCTTAGCTATGGCTACACCTTC.

There are many counts of this clonotype. The chain employs TRBV20-1 and TRBJ2-3; 9 nucleotides agree with TRBD2. This CDR3 contains 15 residues. The J segment lost 4 bases and the V segment lost 4 bases, leaving 9 bases of the junction unmatched. Germline lookup yields CDR1 DFQATT and CDR2 SNEGSKA (reference sequence). The chain's CDR3 is CSAKHSGSKPDTQYF. The DNA for the CDR3 is TGCAGTGCTAAACATAGCGGGAGTAAGCCAGATACGCAGTATTTT.

Notes on this clonotype: This may come from a read error, since a much larger clone is one base off. V gene TRBV6-2 or TRBV6-3 combines with J gene TRBJ2-2; a possible D gene is TRBD2 (5 bases). The CDR3 contains 17 residues. From germline, CDR1 is MNHEY and CDR2 SVGEGT. CDR3 sequence reads: CASSYAVLRANTGELLF. CDR3 bases: TGTGCCAGCAGTTACGCTGTTTTGCGGGCGAACACCGGGGAGCTGCTTTTT.

This clonotype was seen ten or more times. The chain couples TRBV12-3 or TRBV12-4 to TRBJ2-7; 9 nucleotides agree with TRBD2. After removal of 6 bases from V and 0 bases from J, the junction contained 3 bases not matched to a gene. This CDR3 has 14 amino acids. In nucleotides, the CDR3 is TGTGCCAGCAGGGGCGGGGGGGGCTCCTACGAGCAGTACTTC. Amino acid sequence: CASRGGGGSYEQYF.

This clonotype has ten or more counts. The V and J genes are TRBV5-1 and TRBJ1-1; tentatively, D is TRBD1 (5 bases). CDR3 length equals 16 residues. Trimming left V 3 bases short and J 1 base short, with 16 bases between. CDR1 and CDR2 (germline): SGHRS, YFSETQ. The chain's CDR3 is CASSWGEGAPNTEAFF. The CDR3 DNA reads as TGCGCCAGCAGCTGGGGGGAAGGGGCACCGAACACTGAAGCTTTCTTT.

This clonotype was detected many times. The V gene is TRBV2, the J gene TRBJ1-4; possibly TRBD1 for D (5 bases). Per germline, CDR1 SNHLY and CDR2 FYNNEI. V lost 10 bases and J lost 7, with 16 bases in between. The length of the CDR3 is 13 residues. The CDR3 sequence: CATQGVGTEKLFF. The CDR3 DNA reads TGTGCCACTCAGGGAGTGGGAACTGAAAAACTGTTTTTT.

J is TRBJ2-1 and V is TRBV5-8, with 8 positions matching TRBD2. The J segment lost 7 bases and the V segment lost 5 bases, leaving 11 bases of the junction unmatched. The CDR3 runs 15 residues. Germline-derived CDR1 and CDR2 are SGHTS and YDEGEE. The CDR3 sequence is CASRPGTSLQNEQFF. The CDR3 region has the DNA TGTGCCAGCAGGCCCGGGACTAGTTTACAGAATGAGCAGTTCTTC.

This clonotype was detected only a few times. This chain joins TRBV20-1 and TRBJ2-3; D remains ambiguous. Looked up from germline, CDR1 is DFQATT and CDR2 is SNEGSKA (reference sequence). Trimming removed 3 bases at V and 4 bases at J, with 11 bases between. This CDR3 is built from 13 residues. CDR3 loop: CSARFGLPDTQYF. Here the CDR3 DNA reads TGCAGTGCTAGGTTTGGCTTACCAGATACGCAGTATTTT.

This clonotype was detected only a few times. The chain joins TRBV5-1 to TRBJ2-7; 9 nucleotides align to TRBD1. Losses at the gene ends were 4 bases for V and 5 bases for J; bases not matched to a gene: 7. This CDR3 contains 14 residues. From germline, CDR1 is SGHRS and CDR2 YFSETQ. CDR3 in DNA: TGCGCCAGCAGCCCCGGGACAGGGTGGGACGAGCAGTACTTC. Translated, it gives CASSPGTGWDEQYF.

This clonotype was counted at least ten times. This chain links TRBV3-1 with TRBJ1-2, with D possibly matching TRBD1 (5 bases). V lost 2 bases and J lost 5, with 15 bases in between. This CDR3 is 15 amino acids long. Germline lookup yields CDR1 LGHDT and CDR2 YNNKEL (reference sequence). DNA for the CDR3: TGTGCCAGCAGCCAATTCCTCCGGACACATTATGGCTACACCTTC. Translating gives CASSQFLRTHYGYTF.

This clonotype was recorded a few times. This sequence joins TRBV10-3 and TRBJ2-1, with 8 bases fitting TRBD2. J lost 5 bases, V lost 10 bases, and 7 bases had no gene match. The length of the CDR3 is 13 residues. From germline, CDR1 is ENHRY and CDR2 SYGVKD. This CDR3 reads CATIAGRDNEQFF. CDR3 coding DNA: TGTGCCACCATAGCGGGAAGGGACAATGAGCAGTTCTTC.

This clonotype appeared many times. J is TRBJ2-7 and V is TRBV14; 7 nucleotides line up with TRBD1. This CDR3 is 15 amino acids long. Looked up from germline, CDR1 is SGHDN and CDR2 is FVKESK. V shed 4 bases, J shed 2 bases, and the junction held 8 bases outside the gene matches. The CDR3 is CASSRNRQGPYEQYF. CDR3 nucleotide sequence: TGTGCCAGCAGCCGAAACCGACAGGGACCCTACGAGCAGTACTTC.

This clonotype showed up just a few times. V gene TRBV6-1 combines with J gene TRBJ2-1; the D call may be TRBD1 or TRBD2 (6 bases each). V was pared by 6 bases and J by 4 bases, with 19 bases between. Germline CDR1 MNHNS, CDR2 SASEGT. The CDR3 is made up of 16 amino acids. In DNA form, the CDR3 reads TGTGCCAGCAGCCCTGGGGGCAGTGGGACTTACAATGAGCAGTTCTTC. Translating it yields CASSPGGSGTYNEQFF.

This clonotype has a count of ten or more. This rearrangement joins TRBV27 to TRBJ2-3, with D possibly TRBD2 on 5 matching bases. Between the trimmed V and J ends, which lost 5 bases and 2 bases, there was a span of 8 bases. CDR1 and CDR2 (germline): MNHEY, SMNVEV (reference sequence). This CDR3 contains 13 residues. The CDR3 sequence: CASSSGFTDTQYF. CDR3 bases: TGTGCCAGCAGTAGCGGTTTCACAGATACGCAGTATTTT.

A few counts support this clonotype. The chain is built from TRBV11-3 and TRBJ2-7, with TRBD1 as a possible D gene (5 bases). Trimming took off 3 bases at V and 6 bases at J, with 9 bases between the two ends. The V gene's germline CDR1 is SGHNT and CDR2 YENEEA. The CDR3 has 12 residues. The CDR3 nucleotides are TGTGCCAGCAGCTTGGGGCAGTTCGAGCAGTACTTC. Its translation is CASSLGQFEQYF.

Notes on this clonotype: The conserved closing phenylalanine or tryptophan is absent in this CDR3, likely reflecting a read error. The rearrangement uses TRBV6-9 and TRBJ2-5; no clear D. From germline, CDR1 is MNHGY and CDR2 SVAAGI. The CDR3 length is 13 residues. V lost 4 bases, J lost 5 bases, and 11 bases lay in between. The CDR3 sequence: CASSSQVTETQYL. DNA for the CDR3: TGTGCCAGCAGTTCTCAGGTCACTGAGACCCAGTACCTC.

This clonotype was recorded many times. The chain recombines TRBV11-2 with TRBJ2-7, with a possible D match to TRBD1 (6 bases). V was clipped by 2 bases and J by 7 bases, with 18 bases between them. Germline V gene sequence: CDR1 SGHAT, CDR2 FQNNGV. The CDR3 runs to 15 residues. CDR3 residues: CASSLSGSGVGEQYF. CDR3 in DNA: TGTGCCAGCAGCTTAAGTGGGTCAGGGGTTGGGGAGCAGTACTTC.

At least ten counts were recorded for this clonotype. The V gene is TRBV30, the J gene TRBJ1-4, with a tentative D call TRBD1 (5 bases). The ends were cut back, 8 bases at V and 6 bases at J, with 13 bases in the middle. Germline V gene lookup returns CDR1 GTSNPN and CDR2 SVGIG (reference sequence). This CDR3 has 12 amino acids. In DNA form, the CDR3 reads TGTGCCGCGGCGGGAGGGGATGAAAAACTGTTTTTT. As protein: CAAAGGDEKLFF.

This clonotype was counted ten times or more. J is TRBJ1-3 and V is TRBV19, with a weak D call TRBD1 (6 bases). The CDR3 spans 15 residues. With 6 bases removed from V and 4 bases from J, the gap between germline ends came to 16 bases. Germline V CDR1 and CDR2: LNHDA, SQIVND (reference sequence). CDR3 sequence: CASSPTGGEGNTIYF. CDR3 DNA sequence: TGTGCCAGTAGCCCTACGGGGGGCGAAGGAAACACCATATATTTT.

This clonotype was detected ten times or more. The J gene is TRBJ2-5, the V gene TRBV20-1; D ambiguous. The germline V gene has CDR1 DFQATT and CDR2 SNEGSKA (reference sequence). The CDR3 extends over 11 amino acids. V lost 8 bases to trimming and J lost 2 bases, with 9 bases between them. The CDR3 is CSPQQQETQYF. CDR3 sequence (DNA): TGCAGTCCACAACAGCAAGAGACCCAGTACTTC.

This clonotype occurred many times. The gene calls are TRBV5-1 and TRBJ2-2, with D unclear. The CDR3 contains 13 residues. Between the trimmed V and J ends, which lost 2 bases and 7 bases, there was a span of 9 bases. Germline loops: CDR1 SGHRS, CDR2 YFSETQ. CDR3 bases: TGCGCCAGCAGCTTCGTACGAGGCGGGGAGCTGTTTTTT. This encodes CASSFVRGGELFF.